These T cell receptor beta chains were read from a single sample in a study of T cell changes during pregnancy in multiple sclerosis. Only in-frame clones appear in the TCRdb table, and some are missing; sequencing was by immunoSEQ multiplex PCR. The sample has some 52,000 clones; roughly 92% are singletons. The material was CD4+ T cells from peripheral blood mononuclear cells, obtained in the third trimester of pregnancy. The receptors were gathered from a female donor with multiple sclerosis, enrolled in a pregnancy study. Both conserved end residues are part of each CDR3. The D gene is left open where the match is weak. The size of a clone is reported for some rows only, either as once, few or many, or as a class for expanded clones.

v_call	clone_size	j_call	d_call	cdr3_aa	cdr3_nt
TRBV5-6	NA	TRBJ2-7	NA	CASSARVQTFYEQYF	TGTGCCAGCAGCGCCCGGGTCCAAACATTTTACGAGCAGTACTTC
TRBV7-3	NA	TRBJ2-3	NA	CASSLSSLTDTQYF	TGTGCCAGCAGTTTATCGTCTCTCACAGATACGCAGTATTTT
TRBV4-3	NA	TRBJ2-3	TRBD2	CASSQDIVGLAGGRADTQYF	TGCGCCAGCAGCCAAGATATAGTAGGACTAGCGGGGGGGCGGGCAGATACGCAGTATTTT
TRBV5-5	NA	TRBJ1-4	NA	CASSAPLGGGVEKLFF	TGTGCCAGCAGTGCCCCATTAGGGGGGGGAGTGGAAAAACTGTTTTTT
TRBV30	NA	TRBJ1-2	NA	CAWSVQSVTTGGYTF	TGTGCCTGGAGTGTACAGTCCGTTACCACGGGAGGCTACACCTTC
TRBV6-1	NA	TRBJ2-7	NA	CASSEALGVYEQYF	TGTGCCAGCAGTGAAGCGCTCGGGGTTTACGAGCAGTACTTC
TRBV9	NA	TRBJ2-1	TRBD2	CASHPLSSGDEQFF	TGTGCCAGCCACCCCTTATCGAGCGGGGATGAGCAGTTCTTC
TRBV6-5	NA	TRBJ1-3	NA	CASSLQGNSGNTIYF	TGTGCCAGCAGTTTACAGGGCAACTCTGGAAACACCATATATTTT
TRBV7-2	NA	TRBJ2-7	TRBD1	CASSETPTGLRGEQYF	TGTGCCAGCAGCGAAACCCCGACAGGGCTAAGGGGCGAGCAGTACTTC
TRBV13	NA	TRBJ1-1	TRBD1	CASSLTGVGTEAFF	TGTGCCAGCAGCCTGACAGGGGTTGGCACTGAAGCTTTCTTT
TRBV2	once	TRBJ1-4	TRBD1	CASSTDRGPNEKLFF	TGTGCCAGCAGTACTGACAGGGGGCCTAATGAAAAACTGTTTTTT
TRBV5-1	NA	TRBJ2-2	NA	CASSLVGRANTGELFF	TGCGCCAGCAGCTTGGTTGGTCGCGCGAACACCGGGGAGCTGTTTTTT
TRBV4-3	NA	TRBJ1-2	TRBD1	CASSQDLLTGVYGYTF	TGCGCCAGCAGCCAAGATCTGCTCACAGGGGTCTATGGCTACACCTTC
TRBV6-1	NA	TRBJ2-6	NA	CASSENRATGANVLTF	TGTGCCAGCAGTGAGAACAGGGCTACTGGGGCCAACGTCCTGACTTTC
TRBV11-1	NA	TRBJ1-2	TRBD1	CASSPEGQAIYGYTF	TGTGCCAGCAGCCCTGAGGGACAGGCCATCTATGGCTACACCTTC
TRBV5-1	NA	TRBJ2-1	NA	CASSNLGGNEQFF	TGCGCCAGCAGCAACCTAGGGGGCAATGAGCAGTTCTTC
TRBV5-6	NA	TRBJ1-2	NA	CASSPPAGPYGYTF	TGTGCCAGCAGCCCCCCGGCAGGGCCGTATGGCTACACCTTC
TRBV2	NA	TRBJ2-7	NA	CASKEGTHEQYF	TGTGCCAGCAAAGAGGGTACCCACGAGCAGTACTTC
TRBV7-2	NA	TRBJ1-1	NA	CASSPSIGGTEAFF	TGTGCCAGCAGCCCCTCTATAGGGGGCACTGAAGCTTTCTTT
TRBV7-3	NA	TRBJ1-1	NA	CASSPFGGGNTEAFF	TGTGCCAGCAGCCCATTCGGGGGGGGTAACACTGAAGCTTTCTTT
TRBV25-1	NA	TRBJ1-2	NA	CASSEKQGSLYGYTF	TGTGCCAGCAGTGAGAAACAGGGCTCTCTCTATGGCTACACCTTC
TRBV29-1	NA	TRBJ2-5	NA	CSVGGQLETQYF	TGCAGCGTTGGGGGCCAGTTAGAGACCCAGTACTTC
TRBV5-6	NA	TRBJ2-3	TRBD2	CASSWGLAGAVDTQYF	TGTGCCAGCAGCTGGGGACTAGCGGGGGCGGTAGATACGCAGTATTTT
TRBV5-1	NA	TRBJ2-2	TRBD2	CASSFRKLAGGNTGELFF	TGCGCCAGCAGCTTCCGGAAACTAGCGGGGGGGAACACCGGGGAGCTGTTTTTT
TRBV19	once	TRBJ1-5	NA	CASSPPTGGGYSNQPQHF	TGTGCCAGTAGTCCCCCCACGGGGGGGGGATATAGCAATCAGCCCCAGCATTTT